The present TCR beta chain was sequenced within a study of Ad26.COV2.S vaccination and SARS-CoV-2 variants (dated by TCRdb to the early 2020s). Concerning the study at large: Donors in the vaccine arm were drawn from COV1001, a phase I-IIa trial of Ad26.COV2.S in healthy adults that was multicentre, randomized, double-blind and placebo-controlled. Ad26.COV2.S was given intramuscularly at 5x10^10 or 1x10^11 viral particles, as a single shot or as two shots 56 days apart. Sequencing of the TCRbeta repertoire served to evaluate the specificity and breadth of SARS-CoV-2-reactive T cell receptors following Ad26.COV2.S vaccination. A total of approximately 30 samples were included in the TCR-sequenced set, comprising roughly 20 Ad26.COV2.S vaccine recipients, 5 placebo recipients and 8 SARS-CoV-2 convalescent individuals. Trial participants were randomized into five groups of five, in which low-dose or high-dose Ad26.COV2.S was given once or twice, or placebo was given on both occasions. Investigators did not know the trial group allocation while performing experiments and assessing outcomes.

About this clone: Which antigen it targets is not known. Per-nucleotide qualities are absent, and no much larger clonotype sits a single base away. The sample has other DNA sequences that encode this CDR3 too.

Interpreted using the paper, the treatment or condition label stands for: around 19 received Ad26.COV2.S at low or high dose, single or two shots; about 5 received placebo; per-sample allocation not given. For vaccine and placebo recipients, repertoires were sequenced using samples collected on day 63 after the first injection. In Cohort 1b, around 23 adults aged 18-55 years were enrolled at a single site in Boston, USA, between 29 July and 7 August 2020. As a vaccine, Ad26.COV2.S was a replication-incompetent adenovirus type 26 vector that expressed a prefusion-stabilized SARS-CoV-2 spike protein derived from the original Wuhan strain. The immunoSEQ Assay was the method used to sequence TCRbeta CDR3 regions. After extraction, genomic DNA underwent amplification by bias-controlled multiplex PCR, followed by high-throughput sequencing. Processing in the source paper ran as follows. To quantify the absolute abundance of each unique TCRbeta CDR3 region, sequences were collapsed and filtered. T cell fraction was estimated by normalization of TCRbeta template counts to usable DNA, with usable DNA being measured through amplification of reference genes present in all nucleated cells. Repertoire TCRs were annotated as SARS-CoV-2-specific when V gene, CDR3 amino acid sequence and J gene were exactly matched to a known reactive TCR set. The reference SARS-CoV-2 TCR set was obtained from MIRA and was filtered for enrichment in COVID-19-positive ImmuneCODE repertoires, whereby public or cross-reactive TCRs were removed. Using the MIRA antigens, annotated TCRs were further analysed by specific ORF or by position within an ORF. Breadth was defined as the number of annotated unique rearrangements divided by the total number of unique productive rearrangements, and depth was defined as the summed frequency of the annotated unique rearrangements. Group comparisons of TCR breadth used two-sided Wilcoxon rank-sum tests. TCRdb mirrors the immuneACCESS table, restricted to in-frame sequences. Some clones are absent from its copies; in checked studies, under half trace to an unresolved V gene, and the reason for the others is unknown. V, J and clone size were drawn from that table, and D and trimming were deduced from the DNA. The sample table shows about 350,000 clones, and 70% to 90% are seen once. Roughly 3.3% of the sample is taken by the ten largest.

The CDR3, cysteine through phenylalanine, is 14 amino acids long. The DNA shown is the 42-base CDR3, in frame from base 1. CDR1 and CDR2 were assigned from the germline V gene as SGHTA and FQGNSA. V and J are truncated by 4 bases and 3 bases respectively, leaving an intervening sequence of 13 bases. The paper as a whole reports these results and caveats: Substantial breadth of spike-specific CD8+ and CD4+ T cell responses was reported after vaccination. Higher spike-specific TCR breadth was observed in Ad26.COV2.S recipients than in placebo recipients (P = 0.0014). The study was not powered to compare responses between vaccine doses or regimens. Vaccine and placebo recipients had comparable non-spike TCR breadth, which fits with the vaccine containing only spike. The authors noted that total T cell responses may have been underestimated by the TCR breadth and depth analyses.

This TCR came from a person between 18 and 59 years old who received the Ad26.COV2.S COVID-19 vaccine or a placebo. Recombination joined TRBV7-2 with TRBJ2-7; 7 matching bases give a weak D call of TRBD2. This specimen consisted of peripheral blood, obtained in a trial of Ad26.COV2.S vaccine versus placebo. The CDR3 is CASSSQGGDYEQYF. The DNA reads TGTGCCAGCAGCTCCCAAGGGGGGGACTACGAGCAGTACTTC. The entire variable domain, with the stretches around the CDR3 drawn from the reference TRBV7-2 and TRBJ2-7 proteins, is GAGVSQSPSNKVTEKGKDVELRCDPISGHTALYWYRQSLGQGLEFLIYFQGNSAPDKSGLPSDRFSAERTGGSVSTLTIQRTQQEDSAVYLCASSSQGGDYEQYFGPGTRLTVT.